The rows below give T cell receptor beta chains drawn from one sample of a study of blood T cell repertoires in COVID-19. Data came from immunoSEQ multiplex PCR; TCRdb stores just in-frame clones and leaves some out. The data show about 200,000 clones, roughly nine tenths seen once. The sequenced sample was peripheral blood. These receptors originate from a woman in her seventies with acute or convalescent COVID-19. The CDR3 runs from the conserved cysteine through the conserved F or W. The D gene is left open where the match is weak. Only some rows state a clone size, as once, few, many or a class for expanded clones.

cdr3_nt cdr3_aa d_call v_call clone_size j_call
TGTGCCAGCTCACCTAAAGCGGGAGACGCCTACGAGCAGTACTTC CASSPKAGDAYEQYF TRBD2 TRBV18 . TRBJ2-7
TGTGCCAGCAGGTCTACAGGGGTTGGCCAGCCCCAGCATTTT CASRSTGVGQPQHF TRBD1 TRBV2 . TRBJ1-5
TGTGCCAGCAGCTTAGGGCAGGGCGCATACAATGAGCAGTTCTTC CASSLGQGAYNEQFF . TRBV7-3 . TRBJ2-1
TGTGCCAGCAGGAGCGGGAGGGTGAGGACCGGGGAGCTGTTTTTT CASRSGRVRTGELFF TRBD2 TRBV6-5 once TRBJ2-2
TGTGCCAGCAGCCTCGTCCCACTAAACACCGGGGAGCTGTTTTTT CASSLVPLNTGELFF . TRBV2 . TRBJ2-2
TGTGCCAGCTTGACTAGCGGGAGTTCCGGGGAGCTGTTTTTT CASLTSGSSGELFF TRBD2 TRBV2 . TRBJ2-2
TGCGCCAGCAGTGTGGTAGGGAGGAACACCGGGGAGCTGTTTTTT CASSVVGRNTGELFF . TRBV10-2 . TRBJ2-2
TGTGCCAGTAGTAATATGGCAATCCCTTATCAGCCCCAGCATTTT CASSNMAIPYQPQHF . TRBV19 . TRBJ1-5
TGTGCCAGCAGCTTAGAAGGGACACCAAGCTCCTATAATTCACCCCTCCACTTT CASSLEGTPSSYNSPLHF . TRBV11-3 . TRBJ1-6
TGTGCCAGTAGTATAGCAGCGGACACTGAAGCTTTCTTT CASSIAADTEAFF . TRBV19 . TRBJ1-1
TGTGCCAGCAGCTTAGTGGCGGGAAACACCGGGGAGCTGTTTTTT CASSLVAGNTGELFF . TRBV7-2 once TRBJ2-2
TGTGCCAGCAGCTTAGAGACGGGAGCGATTGGTGAGCAGTTCTTC CASSLETGAIGEQFF . TRBV11-3 . TRBJ2-1
TGTGCCAGCAGCCAACAGGGGGCGGTTGGCTACACCTTC CASSQQGAVGYTF TRBD1 TRBV5-6 . TRBJ1-2
TGTGCCAGCAGGAAGGCGGGGGTGTATGGCTACACCTTC CASRKAGVYGYTF . TRBV19 . TRBJ1-2
TGTGCCAGCAGTTTAAGCGGATCATCCTACAATGAGCAGTTCTTC CASSLSGSSYNEQFF . TRBV28 . TRBJ2-1
TGTGCCAGCAGCTTAGGGGACATTTCCTACGAGCAGTACTTC CASSLGDISYEQYF . TRBV11-3 few TRBJ2-7
TGCGCCAGCAGCGAGGGGGCCGGTGGAAACACCATATATTTT CASSEGAGGNTIYF TRBD1 TRBV5-1 . TRBJ1-3
TGTGCCAGCACCAGTAATAGCAATCAGCCCCAGCATTTT CASTSNSNQPQHF . TRBV28 . TRBJ1-5
TGTGCCAGCTCACCACCGACTAGCGGGGGGACTTATGAGCAGTTCTTC CASSPPTSGGTYEQFF TRBD2 TRBV18 . TRBJ2-1
TGTGCCAGCTCACGAAGGGGGACAGCACGGGCCACTGAAGCTTTCTTT CASSRRGTARATEAFF TRBD1 TRBV18 . TRBJ1-1